Described below is a single T cell receptor (beta chain) sequence and its context. No antigen is known for it. Base qualities are missing; no much larger clone stands one base away. The sample is drawn from a study of blood T cell repertoires in COVID-19 (dated by TCRdb to the early 2020s). For context, the study as a whole: Samples covering the acute and convalescent phases of COVID-19 were provided by collaborators in the United States, Italy and Spain. The prospective study material was composed of cDNA or gDNA derived from T cells, B-cell-depleted T cells, or PBMCs. Subjects who had been exposed to COVID-19, were actively infected with it, or had recovered from it provided the deeply sampled blood TCRbeta repertoires that made up the dataset. The repertoires were released in a freely available public database meant as a resource for research on the immune response to SARS-CoV-2. Samples came from the ongoing ImmuneRACE study (first 160 participants) plus 1,254 subjects from 6 global collaborators. The sample metadata nearly always contained a de-identified subject ID, COVID-19 status, age in years and sex. Where HLA class I and class II types were available, the types were taken from metadata supplied by the sample provider, not from assay-based typing. What the work shows at the level of the full study, not this receptor alone: How much clinical and demographic metadata was included differed by source and by participant, and the metadata was provided uncurated.

TCRbeta CDR3 regions were amplified from genomic DNA by means of the immunoSEQ Assay, a bias-controlled multiplex PCR. As for the authors' bioinformatics: The number of nucleated cells in each sample was estimated from the amplification of reference gene primers within the assay. To quantify the absolute abundance of each unique TCRbeta CDR3 rearrangement, sequence reads were collapsed and filtered. For each sample, productive Simpson clonality was calculated as the square root of Simpson's diversity index across productive rearrangements. TCRdb holds this immuneACCESS table with in-frame rearrangements only. Some clones are missing; in checked studies, unresolved V genes explain under half, and the rest has no known cause. The V and J calls and clone size come from that table; D and trimming were worked out from the DNA. For this sample the table gives fewer than 150,000 clones, of which approximately 81% were detected only once. The ten most abundant clones make up approximately 1.5% of the sample.

Taken from cysteine to phenylalanine, the CDR3 has 13 residues. The only DNA kept is the CDR3, 39 bases in frame from the first base. CDR1 SEHNR and CDR2 FQNEAQ were looked up in the germline V gene (reference sequence). V loses 4 bases of germline sequence and J loses 5 bases, and the interval between the two ends is 12 bases. Collaborating institutions collected whole blood in K2EDTA tubes following their own protocols. For TCRbeta analysis, collaborators shipped samples as frozen whole blood, isolated PBMCs, or DNA extracted from either of those sample types. Sequencing was done on a sample of peripheral blood. The TCR was taken from a man aged 50 to 59 with acute or convalescent COVID-19. The chain is assembled from TRBV7-9 and TRBJ2-7; the D gene is unclear. The CDR3 amino acid sequence is: CASSSDTPNEQYF. The nucleotide sequence is TGTGCCAGCAGCTCCGACACCCCCAACGAGCAGTACTTC.